This TCR beta chain was observed in a study of blood T cell repertoires in COVID-19. Across the whole study: Italy, Spain and the United States were the sources of the convalescent and acute COVID-19 samples. Sample material is recorded as cDNA or gDNA derived from T cells, B-cell-depleted T cells, or PBMCs.

The CDR3 contains 13 residues. Germline V gene sequence: CDR1 SGHRS, CDR2 YFSETQ. The ends were cut back, 0 bases at V and 2 bases at J, with 5 bases in the middle. For this clone: Other nucleotide sequences from this sample produce the same CDR3.

Per the original methods: Reference gene primer amplification in the assay estimated nucleated cell counts. Sequenced by immunoSEQ multiplex PCR; TCRdb stores in-frame clones only, minus some. The V and J calls and clone size are taken from that table; D and trimming were inferred from the DNA. The table records some 80,000 clones, approximately 90% of them present only once. The sample was peripheral blood. The receptor's source is a human donor in a cohort sampled during active COVID-19. This chain uses TRBV5-1 with TRBJ1-2; D unresolved. CDR3 loop: CASSLGQNYGYTF. DNA for the CDR3: TGCGCCAGCAGCTTGGGGCAGAACTATGGCTACACCTTC.